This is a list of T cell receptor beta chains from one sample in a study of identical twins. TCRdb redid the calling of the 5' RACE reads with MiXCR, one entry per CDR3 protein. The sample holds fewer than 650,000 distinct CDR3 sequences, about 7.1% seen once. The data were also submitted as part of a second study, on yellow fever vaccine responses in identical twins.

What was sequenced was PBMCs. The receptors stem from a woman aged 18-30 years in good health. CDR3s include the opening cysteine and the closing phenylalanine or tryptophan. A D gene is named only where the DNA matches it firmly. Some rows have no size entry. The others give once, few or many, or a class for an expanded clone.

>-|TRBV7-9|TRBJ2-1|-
CASSLAGLNEQFF
TGTGCCAGCAGCTTAGCGGGCCTCAATGAGCAGTTCTTC
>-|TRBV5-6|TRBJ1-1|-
CASSFSRWGEAFF
TGTGCCAGCAGCTTTTCAAGGTGGGGTGAAGCTTTCTTT
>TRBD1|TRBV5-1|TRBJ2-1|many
CASSLDPLGQSWDEQFF
TGCGCCAGCAGCTTGGACCCACTGGGACAGTCATGGGATGAGCAGTTCTTC
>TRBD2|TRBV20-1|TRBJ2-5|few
CSARDRREVQETQYF
TGCAGTGCTAGAGATCGGCGGGAGGTCCAAGAGACCCAGTACTTC
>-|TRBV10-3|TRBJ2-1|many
CAITSGLNRNEQFF
TGTGCCATCACCTCGGGACTTAATAGGAATGAGCAGTTCTTC
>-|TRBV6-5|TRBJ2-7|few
CASSYGVVPGGEQYF
TGTGCCAGCAGTTACGGGGTGGTCCCAGGAGGGGAGCAGTACTTC
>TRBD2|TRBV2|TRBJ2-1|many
CASSRGGSSGTMEQFF
TGTGCCAGCAGTCGGGGAGGGAGTTCGGGAACAATGGAGCAGTTCTTC
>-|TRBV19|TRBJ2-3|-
CASSLNRLHSTDEQYF
TGTGCCAGTAGTTTGAACAGGCTTCACAGCACAGATGAACAGTATTTT
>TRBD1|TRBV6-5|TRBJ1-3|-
CASSSDRVGAGNTIYF
TGTGCCAGCAGTTCGGACAGGGTGGGTGCAGGAAACACCATATATTTT
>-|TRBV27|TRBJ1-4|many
CASSIQRGAGEKLFF
TGTGCCAGCAGTATCCAGAGAGGGGCAGGGGAAAAACTGTTTTTT
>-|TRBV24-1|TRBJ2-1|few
CATSDTKTGFSYNEQFF
TGTGCCACCAGTGATACAAAGACAGGTTTCTCCTACAATGAGCAGTTCTTC
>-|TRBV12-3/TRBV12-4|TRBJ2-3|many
CASSLPARLGDTQYF
TGTGCCAGCAGTTTACCCGCTAGGTTGGGAGATACGCAGTATTTT
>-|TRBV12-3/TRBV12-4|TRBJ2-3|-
CASTNLAVPDTQYF
TGTGCCAGCACGAACTTGGCGGTCCCAGATACGCAGTATTTT
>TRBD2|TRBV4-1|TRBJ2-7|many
CASSQDVAGVGYEQYF
TGCGCCAGCAGCCAAGACGTGGCGGGAGTGGGGTACGAGCAGTACTTC
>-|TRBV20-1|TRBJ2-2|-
CSVNFAGTNTGELFF
TGCAGCGTTAATTTTGCCGGGACAAACACCGGGGAGCTGTTTTTT
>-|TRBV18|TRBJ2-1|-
CASSLTSHEQFF
TGTGCCAGCTCCCTTACGTCCCATGAGCAGTTCTTC
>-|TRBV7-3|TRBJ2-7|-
CASSEGGSTYEQYF
TGTGCCAGCAGCGAGGGAGGTAGCACCTACGAGCAGTACTTC
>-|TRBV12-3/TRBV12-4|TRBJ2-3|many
CASSVRSTDTQYF
TGTGCCAGCAGTGTGAGGAGCACAGATACGCAGTATTTT
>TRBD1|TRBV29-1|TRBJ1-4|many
CSIGQGATYEKLFF
TGCAGCATAGGACAGGGGGCAACTTATGAAAAACTGTTTTTT
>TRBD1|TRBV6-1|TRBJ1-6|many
CASNDRVGNSPLHF
TGTGCCAGCAATGACAGGGTCGGTAATTCACCCCTCCACTTT
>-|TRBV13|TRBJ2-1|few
CACSKRPQSASSYNEQFF
TGTGCCTGCAGTAAAAGGCCCCAAAGCGCGAGCTCCTACAATGAGCAGTTCTTC
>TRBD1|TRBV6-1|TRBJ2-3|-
CASSARTGGGTDTQYF
TGTGCCAGCAGCGCTCGGACAGGGGGTGGTACAGATACGCAGTATTTT
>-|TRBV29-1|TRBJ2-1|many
CSVGGIAYNEQFF
TGCAGCGTTGGGGGAATAGCCTACAATGAGCAGTTCTTC
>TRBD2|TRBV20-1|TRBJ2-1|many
CSAMGLAGVSYNEQFF
TGCAGTGCTATGGGACTAGCGGGAGTAAGCTACAATGAGCAGTTCTTC
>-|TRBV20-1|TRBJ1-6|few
CSARTVEGINSPLHF
TGCAGTGCCAGAACAGTGGAGGGCATCAATTCACCCCTCCACTTT
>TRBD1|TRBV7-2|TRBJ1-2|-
CASSNVRDRGNYGYTF
TGTGCCAGCAGCAACGTCCGGGACAGGGGGAACTATGGCTACACCTTC
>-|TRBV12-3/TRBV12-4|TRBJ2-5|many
CASSSQRETQYF
TGTGCCAGCAGTTCCCAAAGGGAGACCCAGTACTTC
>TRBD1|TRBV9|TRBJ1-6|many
CASSVERGGPDSPLHF
TGTGCCAGCAGCGTAGAGCGAGGGGGCCCAGATTCACCCCTCCACTTT
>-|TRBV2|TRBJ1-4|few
CASSEFTNEKLFF
TGTGCCAGCAGTGAATTCACTAATGAAAAACTGTTTTTT
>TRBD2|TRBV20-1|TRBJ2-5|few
CSAETSGGAAETQYF
TGCAGTGCCGAGACTAGCGGGGGGGCCGCAGAGACCCAGTACTTC
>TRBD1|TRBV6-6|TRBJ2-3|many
CASRTGTDTQYF
TGTGCCAGCAGGACAGGGACAGATACGCAGTATTTT
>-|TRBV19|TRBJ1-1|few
CASSMDRWGPMNTEAFF
TGTGCCAGTAGTATGGATCGATGGGGACCGATGAACACTGAAGCTTTCTTT
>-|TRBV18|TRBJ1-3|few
CASGRQSGNTIYF
TGTGCCAGCGGAAGACAGTCTGGAAACACCATATATTTT
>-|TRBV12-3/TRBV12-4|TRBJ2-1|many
CASSSPIPRDNEQFF
TGTGCCAGCAGTTCGCCGATCCCCCGGGACAATGAGCAGTTCTTC
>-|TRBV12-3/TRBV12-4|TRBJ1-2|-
CASSLVSTGNYGYTF
TGTGCCAGCAGTTTAGTTTCTACAGGGAACTATGGCTACACCTTC
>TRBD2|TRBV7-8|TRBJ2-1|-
CASSLGAGGGYNEQFF
TGTGCCAGCAGCTTAGGCGCGGGAGGAGGGTACAATGAGCAGTTCTTC
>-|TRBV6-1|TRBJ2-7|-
CASSFFGHAKAYEQYF
TGTGCCAGCAGCTTTTTTGGACACGCTAAGGCGTACGAGCAGTACTTC
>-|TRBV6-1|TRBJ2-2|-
CASSELGTGELFF
TGTGCCAGCAGTGAACTCGGTACCGGGGAGCTGTTTTTT
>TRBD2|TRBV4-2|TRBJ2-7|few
CASSQAQAGGHPEQYF
TGTGCCAGCAGCCAAGCGCAAGCGGGAGGGCACCCCGAGCAGTACTTC
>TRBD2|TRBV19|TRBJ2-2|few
CASRAGTTNTGELFF
TGTGCCAGTAGGGCCGGGACTACTAACACCGGGGAGCTGTTTTTT
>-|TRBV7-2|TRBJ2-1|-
CASSLARGGGEQFF
TGTGCCAGCAGCTTAGCGCGGGGTGGCGGGGAGCAGTTCTTC
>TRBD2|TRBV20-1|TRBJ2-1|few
CSARDTSGELSSYNEQFF
TGCAGTGCTAGAGATACTAGCGGGGAATTGAGCTCCTACAATGAGCAGTTCTTC
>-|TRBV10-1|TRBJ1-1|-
CASSAGSRGAFF
TGCGCCAGCAGTGCCGGTTCTCGTGGAGCTTTCTTT
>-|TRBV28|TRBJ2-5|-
CASSPLTGALLKTQYF
TGTGCCAGCAGCCCACTAACGGGAGCCCTATTGAAGACCCAGTACTTC
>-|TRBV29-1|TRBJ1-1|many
CSVDGVRGGEVTEAFF
TGCAGCGTTGACGGGGTTCGGGGGGGAGAGGTCACTGAAGCTTTCTTT